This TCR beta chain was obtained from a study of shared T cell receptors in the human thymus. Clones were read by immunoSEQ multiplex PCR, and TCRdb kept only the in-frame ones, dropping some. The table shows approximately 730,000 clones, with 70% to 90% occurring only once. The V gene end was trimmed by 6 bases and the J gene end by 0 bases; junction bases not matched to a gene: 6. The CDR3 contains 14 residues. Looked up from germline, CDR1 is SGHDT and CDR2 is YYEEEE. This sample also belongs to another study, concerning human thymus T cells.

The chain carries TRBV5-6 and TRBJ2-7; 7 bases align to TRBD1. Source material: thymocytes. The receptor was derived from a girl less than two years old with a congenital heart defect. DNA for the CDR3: TGTGCCAGCATGGGGACAGCTATCTCCTACGAGCAGTACTTC. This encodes CASMGTAISYEQYF.